This T cell receptor (beta chain) was sequenced in a study of CD4 and CD8 cells across lung adenocarcinoma regions. The CDR3 is made up of 14 amino acids. Losses at the gene ends were 5 bases for V and 3 bases for J; bases not matched to a gene: 4. Looked up from germline, CDR1 is DFQATT and CDR2 is SNEGSKA (reference sequence). Via MiXCR, TCRdb re-called the PCR reads, giving one row per CDR3 protein. This table holds 14,000 or so distinct CDR3 sequences, just under 45% found once. Samples came from patients with localized non-small cell lung adenocarcinoma. The sequenced sample consisted of CD4+ T cells from the center of a lung tumor. The chain employs TRBV20-1 and TRBJ2-1; 10 bases align to TRBD1. The sequence came from a male donor with lung adenocarcinoma. The CD4 and CD8 labels of this study may be unreliable. CDR3 residues: CSALGTGDYNEQFF. As DNA, the CDR3 is TGCAGTGCTTTGGGGACAGGGGACTACAATGAGCAGTTCTTC.